The subject of this entry is one TCR beta chain. Its antigen is as yet unknown. This entry belongs to a study of shared clonotypes between healthy human individuals. Adult Caucasians living in Nashville, Tennessee made up all of the donors. The investigators split CD4+ cells into a CD45RA+ naive subset and a CD45RA-negative memory subset. J lost 4 bases, V lost 3 bases, and 3 bases had no gene match. Germline V gene lookup returns CDR1 SGDLS and CDR2 YYNGEE. CDR3 length: 14 amino acids. Study-wide points: Sequencing depth was expected to affect clonotype sharing among donors.

An assay was performed, and its level was deep. Sequencing was performed with immunoSEQ multiplex PCR; in TCRdb, only in-frame clones are kept and a portion is missing. The data contain 1,500,000 or so clones, around 97% of them singletons. The chain uses TRBV9 and TRBJ1-4; 7 bases line up with TRBD1. The TCR sequence derives from a man aged 30 to 39 in good health. The material sequenced was naive CD4+ T cells sorted from blood. Subset reported: CD45RA+ positively selected. The CDR3 reads CASSAGQRNEKLFF. The DNA for the CDR3 is TGTGCCAGCAGCGCGGGACAGCGTAATGAAAAACTGTTTTTT.